This T cell receptor (beta chain) was recovered during a study of CD8+ T cells in alopecia areata. Sequencing relied on a cDNA template that was reverse transcribed from extracted RNA. This table comes from immunoSEQ multiplex PCR, and its TCRdb copy is limited to in-frame clones, with some not included. The sample carries about 140,000 clones, approximately 65% recorded once. With respect to this clone: The antigen is unknown.

Study-wide findings and caveats: Lesional tissue from the scalp (especially in alopecia totalis/universalis) showed higher clonality than normal scalp.

The source of this sequence is a human donor in good health. The sequencing input was CD8+ T cells sorted from blood.

The CDR3 DNA sequence: TGTGCCAGCCAGAGCTCTGGGGCCAACGTCCTGACTTTC. This codes for CASQSSGANVLTF. V and J are TRBV27 and TRBJ2-6; D remains ambiguous. Trimming removed 8 bases from V and 0 bases from J, with 5 bases in between. Germline values: CDR1 MNHEY, CDR2 SMNVEV (reference sequence). The CDR3 runs to 13 residues.